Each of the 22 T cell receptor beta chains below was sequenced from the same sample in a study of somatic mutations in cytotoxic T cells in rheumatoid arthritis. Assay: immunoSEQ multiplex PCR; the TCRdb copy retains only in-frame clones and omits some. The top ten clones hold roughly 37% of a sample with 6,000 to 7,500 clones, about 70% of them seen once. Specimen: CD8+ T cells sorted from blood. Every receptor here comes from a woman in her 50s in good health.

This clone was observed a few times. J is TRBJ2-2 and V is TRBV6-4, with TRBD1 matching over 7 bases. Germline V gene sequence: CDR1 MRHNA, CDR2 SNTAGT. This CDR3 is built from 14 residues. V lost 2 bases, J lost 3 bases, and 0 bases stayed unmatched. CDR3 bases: TGTGCCAGCAGTGACGGGACAGACACCGGGGAGCTGTTTTTT. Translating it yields CASSDGTDTGELFF.

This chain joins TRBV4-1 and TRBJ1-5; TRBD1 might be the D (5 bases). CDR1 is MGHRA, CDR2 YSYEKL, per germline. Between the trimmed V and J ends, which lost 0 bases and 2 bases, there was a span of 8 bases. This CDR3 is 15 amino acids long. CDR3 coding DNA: TGCGCCAGCAGCCAAGAGGTACAGGGCAATCAGCCCCAGCATTTT. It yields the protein CASSQEVQGNQPQHF.

For the CDR3, the DNA is TGTGCCAGCAGCTTTGGTAGCGGGGGGGCTAGCACAGATACGCAGTATTTT. Translation: CASSFGSGGASTDTQYF. The rearrangement uses TRBV13 and TRBJ2-3; 11 bases are a match to TRBD2. Germline V gives CDR1 PRHDT, CDR2 FYEKMQ (reference sequence). J gave up 0 bases and V 3 bases, and 5 bases lay outside the gene matches. CDR3 length: 17 residues.

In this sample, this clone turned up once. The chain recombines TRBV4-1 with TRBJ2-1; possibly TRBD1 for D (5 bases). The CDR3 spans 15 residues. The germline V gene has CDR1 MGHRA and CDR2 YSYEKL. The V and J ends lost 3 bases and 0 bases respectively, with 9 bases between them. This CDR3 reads CASSHDSSSYNEQFF. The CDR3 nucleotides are TGCGCCAGCAGCCACGACAGTAGCTCCTACAATGAGCAGTTCTTC.

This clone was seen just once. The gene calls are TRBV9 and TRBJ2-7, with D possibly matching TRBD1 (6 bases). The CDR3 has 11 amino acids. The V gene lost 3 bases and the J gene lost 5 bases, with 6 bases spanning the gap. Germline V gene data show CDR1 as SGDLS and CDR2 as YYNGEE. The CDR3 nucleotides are TGTGCCAGCAGCGAGGGGGACGAGCAGTACTTC. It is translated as CASSEGDEQYF.

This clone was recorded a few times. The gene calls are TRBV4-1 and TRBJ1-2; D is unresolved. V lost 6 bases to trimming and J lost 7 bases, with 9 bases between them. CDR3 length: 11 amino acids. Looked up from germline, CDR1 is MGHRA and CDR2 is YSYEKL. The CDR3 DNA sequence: TGCGCCAGCAGAATCGGTCTTGGCTACACCTTC. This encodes CASRIGLGYTF.

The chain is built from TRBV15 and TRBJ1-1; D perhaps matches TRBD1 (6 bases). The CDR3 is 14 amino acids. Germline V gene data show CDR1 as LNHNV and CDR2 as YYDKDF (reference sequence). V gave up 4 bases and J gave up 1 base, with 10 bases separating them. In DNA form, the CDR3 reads TGTGCCACCAGCAACCAAGGGGGGAACACTGAAGCTTTCTTT. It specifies CATSNQGGNTEAFF.

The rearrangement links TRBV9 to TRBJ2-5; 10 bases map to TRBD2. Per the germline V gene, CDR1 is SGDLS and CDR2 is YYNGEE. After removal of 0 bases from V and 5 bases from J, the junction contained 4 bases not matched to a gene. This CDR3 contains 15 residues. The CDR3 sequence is CASSVGSGGAETQYF. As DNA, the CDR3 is TGTGCCAGCAGCGTAGGAAGCGGGGGGGCGGAGACCCAGTACTTC.

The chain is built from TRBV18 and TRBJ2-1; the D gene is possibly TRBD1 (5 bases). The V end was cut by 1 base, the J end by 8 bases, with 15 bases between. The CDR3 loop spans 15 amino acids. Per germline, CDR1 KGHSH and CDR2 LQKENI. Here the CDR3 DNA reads TGTGCCAGCTCACCACTCGATGACCAAGGGGATGAGCAGTTCTTC. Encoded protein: CASSPLDDQGDEQFF.

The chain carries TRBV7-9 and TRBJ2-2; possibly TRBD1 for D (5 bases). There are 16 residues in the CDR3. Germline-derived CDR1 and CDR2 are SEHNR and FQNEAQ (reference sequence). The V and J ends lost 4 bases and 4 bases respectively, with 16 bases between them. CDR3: CASSSPGAAGTGELFF. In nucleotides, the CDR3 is TGTGCCAGCAGCTCCCCTGGGGCAGCAGGCACCGGGGAGCTGTTTTTT.

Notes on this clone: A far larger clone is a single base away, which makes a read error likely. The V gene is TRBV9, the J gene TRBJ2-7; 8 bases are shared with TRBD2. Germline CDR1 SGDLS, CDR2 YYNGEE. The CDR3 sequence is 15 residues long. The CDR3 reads CARSVAGGGSYEQYF. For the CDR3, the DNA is TGTGCCAGAAGCGTAGCCGGGGGGGGGTCCTACGAGCAGTACTTC.

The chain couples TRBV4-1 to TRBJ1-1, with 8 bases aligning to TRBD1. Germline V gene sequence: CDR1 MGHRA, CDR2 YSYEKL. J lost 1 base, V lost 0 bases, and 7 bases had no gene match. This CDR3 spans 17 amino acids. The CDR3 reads CASSQEQWTGSNTEAFF. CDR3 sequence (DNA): TGCGCCAGCAGCCAAGAACAGTGGACAGGGTCGAACACTGAAGCTTTCTTT.

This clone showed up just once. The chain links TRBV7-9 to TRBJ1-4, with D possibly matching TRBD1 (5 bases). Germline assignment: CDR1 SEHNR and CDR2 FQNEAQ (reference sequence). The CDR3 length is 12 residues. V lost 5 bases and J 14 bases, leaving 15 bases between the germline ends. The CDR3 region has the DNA TGTGCCAGCAGCGAAAGAAGCTACAGGCTGTTTTTT. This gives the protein CASSERSYRLFF.

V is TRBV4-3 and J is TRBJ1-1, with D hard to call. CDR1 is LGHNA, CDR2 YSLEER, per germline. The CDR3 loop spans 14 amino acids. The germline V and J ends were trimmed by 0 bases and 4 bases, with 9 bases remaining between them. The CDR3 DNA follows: TGCGCCAGCAGCCAAGAGAGGTTTGGCACTGAAGCTTTCTTT. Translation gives CASSQERFGTEAFF.

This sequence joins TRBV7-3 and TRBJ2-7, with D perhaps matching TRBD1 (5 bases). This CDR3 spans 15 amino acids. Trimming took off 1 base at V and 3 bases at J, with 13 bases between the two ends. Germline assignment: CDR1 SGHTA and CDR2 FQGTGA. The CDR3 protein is CASSLSQGPLYEQYF. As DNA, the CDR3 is TGTGCCAGCAGCTTAAGCCAGGGCCCTCTCTACGAGCAGTACTTC.

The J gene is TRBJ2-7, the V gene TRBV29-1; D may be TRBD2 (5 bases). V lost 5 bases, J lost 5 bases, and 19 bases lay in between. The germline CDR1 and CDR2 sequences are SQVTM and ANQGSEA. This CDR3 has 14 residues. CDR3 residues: CSVSYYGIPDEQYF. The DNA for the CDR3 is TGCAGCGTTTCATACTACGGGATCCCCGACGAGCAGTACTTC.

The CDR3 region has the DNA TGTGCCAGCAGCCAAGAACTAGCGGGGGGGAGCACAGATACGCAGTATTTT. It yields the protein CASSQELAGGSTDTQYF. J is TRBJ2-3 and V is TRBV4-2; 13 bases agree with TRBD2. V trimming: 0 bases; J trimming: 0 bases; junction bases outside the gene matches: 0. Germline V gene lookup returns CDR1 LGHNA and CDR2 YNFKEQ. CDR3 size: 17 residues.

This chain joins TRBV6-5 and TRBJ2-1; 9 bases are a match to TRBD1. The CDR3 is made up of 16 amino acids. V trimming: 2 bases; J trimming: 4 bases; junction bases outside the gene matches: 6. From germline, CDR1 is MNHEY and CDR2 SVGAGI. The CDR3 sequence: CASSYAGTGSYNEQFF. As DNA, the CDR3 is TGTGCCAGCAGTTACGCCGGGACAGGGTCTTACAATGAGCAGTTCTTC.

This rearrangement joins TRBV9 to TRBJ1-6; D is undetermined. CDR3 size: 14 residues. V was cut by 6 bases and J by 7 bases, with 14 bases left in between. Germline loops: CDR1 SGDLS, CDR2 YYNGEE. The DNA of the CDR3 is TGTGCCAGCACTTTGGGTCTAGGCAATTCACCCCTCCACTTT. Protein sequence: CASTLGLGNSPLHF.

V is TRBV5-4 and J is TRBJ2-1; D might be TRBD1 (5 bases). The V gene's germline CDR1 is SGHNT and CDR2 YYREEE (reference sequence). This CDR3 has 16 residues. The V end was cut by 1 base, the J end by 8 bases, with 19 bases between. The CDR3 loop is CASSLYLNGVRDEQFF. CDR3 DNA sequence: TGTGCCAGCAGCTTGTACCTGAATGGGGTCAGGGATGAGCAGTTCTTC.

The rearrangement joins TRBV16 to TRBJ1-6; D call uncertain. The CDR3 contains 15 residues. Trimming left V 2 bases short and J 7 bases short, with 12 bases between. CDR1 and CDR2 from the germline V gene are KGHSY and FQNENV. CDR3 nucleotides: TGTGCCAGCAGCCAAGATCTCCACAAGAATTCACCCCTCCACTTT. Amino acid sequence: CASSQDLHKNSPLHF.

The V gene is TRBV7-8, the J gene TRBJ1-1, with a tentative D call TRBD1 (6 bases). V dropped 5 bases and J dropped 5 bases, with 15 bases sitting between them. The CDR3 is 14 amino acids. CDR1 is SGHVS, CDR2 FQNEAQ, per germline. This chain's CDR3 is CASSQIFTGTEAFF. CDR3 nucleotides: TGTGCCAGCAGCCAGATATTCACAGGGACTGAAGCTTTCTTT.